Shown below are 13 T cell receptor beta chains from a single sample sequenced in a study of blood T cell repertoires in COVID-19 (dated by TCRdb to about 2020). The library was produced with the immunoSEQ multiplex PCR assay. Not all clones reach the TCRdb copy of this immuneACCESS table, which keeps in-frame sequences only. Checked studies attribute under half of the gap to unresolved V genes and leave the rest unexplained. Counted in this sample were under 150,000 clones; 75% to 90% of them appeared once. The ten largest clones take up roughly 2.2% of the sample. Sequences were obtained from PBMCs or T cells enriched from blood (not recorded which). These receptors all come from a woman in her fifties or sixties who had recovered from COVID-19.

The chain recombines TRBV29-1 with TRBJ2-7; D is unclear. V lost 0 bases, J lost 3 bases, and 3 bases lay in between. The CDR3 is 11 residues long. Germline V lookup: CDR1 SQVTM, CDR2 ANQGSEA. CDR3: CSVEDSYEQYF. CDR3 nucleotide sequence: TGCAGCGTTGAAGACAGCTACGAGCAGTACTTC.

V is TRBV27 and J is TRBJ2-2; tentatively, D is TRBD2 (6 bases). This CDR3 has 13 amino acids. Germline CDR1 and CDR2: MNHEY and SMNVEV (reference sequence). V was cut by 8 bases and J by 0 bases, with 7 bases left in between. Here the CDR3 DNA reads TGTGCCAGCTGGGACTCGAACACCGGGGAGCTGTTTTTT. This sequence encodes CASWDSNTGELFF.

The chain couples TRBV3-1 (or the pseudogene TRBV3-2) to TRBJ2-4; TRBD1 matches at 10 bases. With V trimmed by 4 bases and J by 6 bases, 3 bases remained unmatched. CDR1 and CDR2 from the germline V gene are LGHDT and YNNKEL (reference sequence). The CDR3 has 14 amino acids. In DNA form, the CDR3 reads TGTGCCAGCAGCCGACAGGGGGCCGGAAACATTCAGTACTTC. The encoded protein is CASSRQGAGNIQYF.

V usage is TRBV5-1 and J usage is TRBJ1-1, with D unclear. Germline CDR1 SGHRS, CDR2 YFSETQ. V lost 1 base to trimming and J lost 1 base, with 8 bases between them. The CDR3 has 14 amino acids. CDR3 sequence: CASSLMWANTEAFF. The CDR3 bases are TGCGCCAGCAGCTTGATGTGGGCGAACACTGAAGCTTTCTTT.

CDR3: CASSFGQAYGYTF. The CDR3 DNA follows: TGTGCCAGCAGCTTCGGACAAGCCTATGGCTACACCTTC. V and J are TRBV11-2 and TRBJ1-2; the D gene is possibly TRBD1 (5 bases). CDR3 size: 13 residues. CDR1 SGHAT and CDR2 FQNNGV come from the germline V gene. The ends were cut back, 3 bases at V and 4 bases at J, with 9 bases in the middle. The full variable domain, with the rest looked up from reference TRBV11-2 and TRBJ1-2, is EAGVAQSPRYKIIEKRQSVAFWCNPISGHATLYWYQQILGQGPKLLIQFQNNGVVDDSQLPKDRFSAERLKGVDSTLKIQPAKLEDSAVYLCASSFGQAYGYTFGSGTRLTVV.

The rearrangement joins TRBV2 to TRBJ2-3; D is perhaps TRBD2 (5 bases). Trimming took 9 bases from V and 0 from J, leaving 13 bases between them. Germline assignment: CDR1 SNHLY and CDR2 FYNNEI. CDR3 length: 14 residues. CDR3 residues: CASTDSASTDTQYF. CDR3 nucleotides: TGTGCCAGTACGGACTCCGCTAGCACAGATACGCAGTATTTT.

J is TRBJ2-2 and V is TRBV4-3; the match to TRBD2 covers 12 bases. Germline V gives CDR1 LGHNA, CDR2 YSLEER. The CDR3 sequence is 19 residues long. The V segment lost 1 base and the J segment 5 bases; nucleotides outside the gene matches: 11. The CDR3 sequence is CASSQVVLTSGGKTGELFF. The CDR3 bases are TGCGCCAGCAGCCAAGTCGTCTTAACTAGCGGGGGGAAGACCGGGGAGCTGTTTTTT.

CDR3 sequence reads: CAISEAGGTDTQYF. The DNA for the CDR3 is TGTGCCATCAGTGAAGCGGGGGGAACAGATACGCAGTATTTT. The chain uses TRBV10-3 and TRBJ2-3, with TRBD2 matching 9 bases. The V gene end was trimmed by 3 bases and the J gene end by 3 bases; junction bases not matched to a gene: 1. Germline values: CDR1 ENHRY, CDR2 SYGVKD. CDR3 length: 14 amino acids.

J is TRBJ1-1 and V is TRBV4-1; tentatively, D is TRBD1 (5 bases). V was trimmed by 4 bases and J by 3 bases, leaving 21 bases between them. Per germline, CDR1 MGHRA and CDR2 YSYEKL. CDR3 length equals 17 residues. The CDR3 DNA is TGCGCCAGCAGCCTTTTGGTTTGGGGCAGGGATCACACTGAAGCTTTCTTT. This sequence encodes CASSLLVWGRDHTEAFF.

The chain's CDR3 is CATFDRGGDEKLFF. The CDR3 coding sequence is TGTGCCACTTTCGACCGAGGGGGCGATGAAAAACTGTTTTTT. The chain carries TRBV2 and TRBJ1-4; 7 positions match TRBD1. Germline CDR1 SNHLY, CDR2 FYNNEI. The junction had 11 bases not matched to a gene; V was cut back by 10 bases and J by 6 bases. This CDR3 spans 14 amino acids. Together with reference TRBV2 and TRBJ1-4, the CDR3 gives the full variable domain: EPEVTQTPSHQVTQMGQEVILRCVPISNHLYFYWYRQILGQKVEFLVSFYNNEISEKSEIFDDQFSVERPDGSNFTLKIRSTKLEDSAMYFCATFDRGGDEKLFFGSGTQLSVL.

The rearrangement joins TRBV18 to TRBJ1-6; 7 bases fit TRBD1. The CDR3 consists of 15 residues. Germline CDR1 and CDR2: KGHSH and LQKENI. With 3 bases clipped from V and 7 bases from J, the junction kept 6 bases outside the gene matches. The CDR3 loop reads CASSPDRARNSPLHF. The CDR3 DNA reads TGTGCCAGCTCACCTGACAGGGCCAGGAATTCACCCCTCCACTTT.

The chain employs TRBV2 and TRBJ2-3, with TRBD2 matching over 10 bases. The CDR3 loop spans 14 amino acids. The ends lost 5 bases at V and 5 bases at J; junction bases unmatched: 4. CDR1 and CDR2 (germline): SNHLY, FYNNEI. CDR3 loop: CASSTRTSGDTQYF. The CDR3 DNA follows: TGTGCCAGCAGTACCCGGACTAGCGGAGATACGCAGTATTTT.

This clone showed up just once. The V and J genes are TRBV19 and TRBJ1-5; 10 positions match TRBD1. CDR1 LNHDA and CDR2 SQIVND come from the germline V gene (reference sequence). The CDR3 extends over 16 amino acids. Unmatched junction bases numbered 15, after V lost 9 bases and J lost 7 bases. In DNA form, the CDR3 reads TGTGCCAGCCCCCCGGCCGGGACAGGGGAGATCCAGCCCCAGCATTTT. It specifies CASPPAGTGEIQPQHF.